A selection of T cell receptor beta chains follows, all from one sample in a study of T cell changes during pregnancy in multiple sclerosis. TCRdb keeps only in-frame clones here, not all; method: immunoSEQ multiplex PCR. Of 95,000 to 100,000 clones listed, 75% to 95% were seen once; the top ten hold about 3.4%. The sequencing used peripheral blood, collected in the second trimester of pregnancy. These TCRs come from a female donor with multiple sclerosis, enrolled in a pregnancy study. CDR3s include the opening cysteine and the closing phenylalanine or tryptophan. Each record gives: D gene, clone size, V gene, J gene, CDR3 protein, CDR3 DNA. A D gene is named only where the DNA matches it firmly. Expanded clones are given a class, and other clones once, few, many or no size at all.

>NA|NA|TRBV18|TRBJ2-7
CASSPGRSSYEQYF
TGTGCCAGCTCACCGGGTAGGAGCTCCTACGAGCAGTACTTC
>NA|NA|TRBV5-8|TRBJ1-5
CASSLLQGIWQPQHF
TGTGCCAGCAGCTTGTTGCAGGGTATTTGGCAGCCCCAGCATTTT
>NA|NA|TRBV25-1|TRBJ2-5
CASRQQGFVETQYF
TGTGCCAGCCGACAACAGGGTTTTGTAGAGACCCAGTACTTC
>NA|few|TRBV29-1|TRBJ1-1
CSVEELDRNTEAFF
TGCAGCGTTGAAGAGCTCGACAGGAACACTGAAGCTTTCTTT
>NA|few|TRBV30|TRBJ1-1
CAWTKSMTFF
TGTGCCTGGACTAAGAGTATGACTTTCTTT
>NA|NA|TRBV19|TRBJ1-5
CASTPRAGRQPQHF
TGTGCCAGTACTCCCAGGGCGGGAAGACAGCCCCAGCATTTT
>NA|NA|TRBV9|TRBJ1-2
CASSPAPGAGYGYTF
TGTGCCAGCAGCCCCGCGCCAGGGGCAGGCTATGGCTACACCTTC
>TRBD1|NA|TRBV9|TRBJ2-7
CASSTDREVEQYF
TGTGCCAGCAGCACGGACAGGGAAGTCGAGCAGTACTTC
>NA|NA|TRBV5-5|TRBJ2-4
CASSQTTGTKNIQYF
TGTGCCAGCAGCCAAACGACCGGGACAAAGAACATTCAGTACTTC
>NA|NA|TRBV5-1|TRBJ2-7
CASSLGQILQEQYF
TGCGCCAGCAGCCTAGGACAGATTCTGCAAGAGCAGTACTTC
>TRBD2|NA|TRBV19|TRBJ2-3
CASSTRTSGTSTDTQYF
TGTGCCAGTAGTACCCGGACTAGCGGGACTAGCACAGATACGCAGTATTTT
>NA|NA|TRBV28|TRBJ2-7
CASSSTPSYEQYF
TGTGCCAGCAGTTCCACTCCCTCCTACGAGCAGTACTTC
>NA|NA|TRBV14|TRBJ2-1
CASSQEAIGGNEQFF
TGTGCCAGCAGCCAAGAGGCAATCGGAGGCAATGAGCAGTTCTTC
>TRBD1|NA|TRBV28|TRBJ2-2
CASSSNSGQGIGELFF
TGTGCCAGCAGTTCCAACTCGGGACAGGGGATCGGGGAGCTGTTTTTT
>NA|NA|TRBV9|TRBJ2-3
CASSREDTQYF
TGTGCCAGCTCCAGGGAAGATACGCAGTATTTT
>TRBD2|NA|TRBV6-5|TRBJ2-1
CASRLGLATDNEQFF
TGTGCCAGCAGACTGGGACTAGCGACAGACAATGAGCAGTTCTTC
>TRBD2|NA|TRBV6-1|TRBJ2-3
CASSGLARAGVSDTQYF
TGTGCCAGCAGTGGCCTGGCCCGAGCGGGAGTATCAGATACGCAGTATTTT
>TRBD2|NA|TRBV9|TRBJ2-1
CASSLAGTSGRNEQFF
TGTGCCAGCAGCCTCGCCGGGACTAGCGGGAGAAATGAGCAGTTCTTC
>TRBD2|NA|TRBV28|TRBJ2-1
CASSIRTSGRSANEQFF
TGTGCCAGCAGTATAAGGACTAGCGGGAGGTCGGCCAATGAGCAGTTCTTC
>NA|NA|TRBV19|TRBJ1-2
CASRGNYGYTF
TGTGCCAGTCGGGGAAACTATGGCTACACCTTC
>TRBD1|NA|TRBV15|TRBJ2-2
CATSRDQGARLSGELFF
TGTGCCACCAGCAGAGATCAGGGGGCGCGCTTATCCGGGGAGCTGTTTTTT
>TRBD2|NA|TRBV6-1|TRBJ2-2
CASGRSGDTGELFF
TGTGCCAGCGGGAGGAGCGGGGACACCGGGGAGCTGTTTTTT
>TRBD1|NA|TRBV7-9|TRBJ1-1
CASSPDRGFTEAFF
TGTGCCAGCAGCCCTGACAGGGGGTTCACTGAAGCTTTCTTT
>TRBD1|NA|TRBV7-9|TRBJ2-7
CASSLVVGTGAYEQYF
TGTGCCAGCAGCTTAGTTGTTGGGACAGGGGCCTACGAGCAGTACTTC
>NA|once|TRBV29-1|TRBJ2-3
CSVERSTDTQYF
TGCAGCGTTGAGAGGAGCACAGATACGCAGTATTTT
>NA|NA|TRBV28|TRBJ2-3
CASSSNRATDTQYF
TGTGCCAGCAGTTCCAACAGGGCTACAGATACGCAGTATTTT
>NA|NA|TRBV29-1|TRBJ2-7
CSVKQGPYEQYF
TGCAGCGTTAAACAGGGCCCCTACGAGCAGTACTTC
>NA|NA|TRBV5-1|TRBJ1-6
CASSDLRQKDSPLHF
TGCGCCAGCAGCGACCTGCGGCAGAAAGATTCACCCCTCCACTTT
>NA|NA|TRBV29-1|TRBJ1-2
CSVDAGYYGYTF
TGCAGCGTTGATGCGGGGTACTATGGCTACACCTTC
>TRBD1|NA|TRBV2|TRBJ2-1
CASSRGLRNEQFF
TGTGCCAGCTCAAGGGGGCTGAGAAATGAGCAGTTCTTC
>NA|NA|TRBV25-1|TRBJ2-5
CASSAGTRETQYF
TGTGCCAGCAGTGCCGGGACTCGAGAGACCCAGTACTTC
>TRBD1|NA|TRBV25-1|TRBJ2-1
CASSVQGFYNEQFF
TGTGCCAGCAGTGTACAGGGGTTCTACAATGAGCAGTTCTTC
>NA|NA|TRBV6-1|TRBJ2-2
CACPGTQNTGELFF
TGTGCCTGCCCCGGGACTCAAAACACCGGGGAGCTGTTTTTT
>NA|NA|TRBV15|TRBJ2-7
CATSVPGHPYEQYF
TGTGCCACCAGCGTCCCGGGACATCCCTACGAGCAGTACTTC
>TRBD1|NA|TRBV30|TRBJ2-5
CAWSAGQGAAETQYF
TGTGCCTGGAGCGCGGGACAGGGGGCGGCAGAGACCCAGTACTTC
>NA|NA|TRBV7-2|TRBJ2-7
CASSLLARAFYEQYF
TGTGCCAGCAGCTTACTAGCACGAGCGTTCTACGAGCAGTACTTC
>TRBD1|NA|TRBV12-5|TRBJ2-1
CASGLSTGADSYNEQFF
TGTGCTAGTGGTTTGTCGACAGGGGCCGACTCCTACAATGAGCAGTTCTTC
>NA|once|TRBV28|TRBJ2-7
CASSPRGLGYEQYF
TGTGCCAGCAGCCCTAGGGGGTTAGGCTACGAGCAGTACTTC
>TRBD2|NA|TRBV7-9|TRBJ2-7
CASSFGLAGGGEQYF
TGTGCCAGCAGCTTTGGACTAGCGGGAGGGGGGGAGCAGTACTTC
>TRBD1|NA|TRBV6-5|TRBJ1-1
CASRPRTGDEAEAFF
TGTGCCAGCAGACCCCGGACAGGGGATGAAGCTGAAGCTTTCTTT
>NA|NA|TRBV20-1|TRBJ2-3
CSATSADTQYF
TGCAGTGCGACTAGTGCAGATACGCAGTATTTT
>NA|NA|TRBV30|TRBJ1-2
CAWSGKGPLTGANYGYTF
TGTGCCTGGAGTGGAAAAGGGCCTCTCACAGGAGCTAACTATGGCTACACCTTC